The rows below give T cell receptor beta chains drawn from one sample of a study of blood T cell repertoires in COVID-19. TCRdb's copy holds only in-frame clones and misses some; the assay was immunoSEQ multiplex PCR. The sample comprises 200,000 to 250,000 clones, about 93% of which are singletons, and about 0.8% rests with the top ten. The source material was peripheral blood. The source of these receptors is a man in his sixties with COVID-19, enrolled during active disease. Both conserved end residues are part of each CDR3. Each record gives: clone size, J gene, D gene, V gene, CDR3 DNA, CDR3 protein. The D gene is left open where the match is weak. Clone size, where shown, is once, few, many, or a class for clones that have expanded.

- | TRBJ1-2 | - | TRBV2 | TGTGCCAGCATGTCTCATCTGCGGGAAGAAGGCTACACCTTC | CASMSHLREEGYTF
- | TRBJ1-5 | - | TRBV30 | TGTGCCTGGAGTGGGGGGCTCAATCAGCCCCAGCATTTT | CAWSGGLNQPQHF
- | TRBJ2-3 | TRBD2 | TRBV30 | TGTGCCTGGACTAGCGGTAGCACAGATACGCAGTATTTT | CAWTSGSTDTQYF
- | TRBJ2-5 | TRBD2 | TRBV19 | TGTGCCAGTAGTATCGCGGGACTAGCGGGAGGGCCACGAGAGACCCAGTACTTC | CASSIAGLAGGPRETQYF
- | TRBJ1-6 | - | TRBV5-5 | TGTGCCAGCAGCGTACTCCGGGATAATTCACCCCTCCACTTT | CASSVLRDNSPLHF
- | TRBJ1-2 | - | TRBV3-1/TRBV3-2 | TGTGCCAGCAGCCCCGGGGGGTATGGCTACACCTTC | CASSPGGYGYTF
- | TRBJ1-2 | - | TRBV5-1 | TGCGCCAGCAGCTTGGAGGGGGACTATGGCTACACCTTC | CASSLEGDYGYTF
- | TRBJ1-1 | TRBD1 | TRBV5-1 | TGCGCCAGCAGCGTGCGACCGGGACAGATGAACACTGAAGCTTTCTTT | CASSVRPGQMNTEAFF
- | TRBJ2-6 | TRBD2 | TRBV14 | TGTGCCAGCAGCCCTTTTGTCGGGCGGGAGCCTACTGGGGCCAACGTCCTGACTTTC | CASSPFVGREPTGANVLTF
- | TRBJ2-7 | TRBD2 | TRBV11-2 | TGTGCCAGCAGCTTAGGTGGGCCGACTAGCAAGGTATTCGACGAGCAGTACTTC | CASSLGGPTSKVFDEQYF
- | TRBJ1-1 | - | TRBV3-1/TRBV3-2 | TGTGCCAGCAGCCAGGGGCAGTTCACTGAAGCTTTCTTT | CASSQGQFTEAFF
- | TRBJ2-1 | TRBD1 | TRBV9 | TGTGCCAGCAGCCTTGTAGGGACAGACTACAATGAGCAGTTCTTC | CASSLVGTDYNEQFF
- | TRBJ2-1 | - | TRBV7-2 | TGTGCCAGCAGCCAGGAGGATTTCTTGAATGAGCAGTTCTTC | CASSQEDFLNEQFF
- | TRBJ1-6 | TRBD1 | TRBV5-1 | TGCGCCAGCAGCGCCCGGGACAGGGAATATTCACCCCTCCACTTT | CASSARDREYSPLHF
- | TRBJ1-1 | - | TRBV3-1/TRBV3-2 | TGTGCCAGCAGCCAACCTAGAAGTGAAGCTTTCTTT | CASSQPRSEAFF
- | TRBJ2-4 | TRBD2 | TRBV18 | TGTGCCAGCTCACCACGTTCCCCGACTAGCGGGAGGAACATTCAGTACTTC | CASSPRSPTSGRNIQYF
- | TRBJ2-3 | TRBD2 | TRBV24-1 | TGTGCCGCTAGCGGGAGTGTCACAGATACGCAGTATTTT | CAASGSVTDTQYF
- | TRBJ1-2 | TRBD1 | TRBV5-1 | TGCGCCAGCAGCCCTAGGACAGGGGGGATCCTGAGTGGCTACACCTTC | CASSPRTGGILSGYTF
- | TRBJ2-1 | TRBD2 | TRBV28 | TGTGCCAGCAGTTTGCGGACTAGCGGGAACTATGAGCAGTTCTTC | CASSLRTSGNYEQFF
- | TRBJ2-1 | TRBD2 | TRBV29-1 | TGCAGCGTCCCGGGAGGGATGAATGAGCAGTTCTTC | CSVPGGMNEQFF
once | TRBJ1-4 | TRBD1 | TRBV7-9 | TGTGCCAGCAGCCCCCAGGGGGTTACTAATGAAAAACTGTTTTTT | CASSPQGVTNEKLFF
- | TRBJ1-5 | - | TRBV27 | TGTGCCAGCAGTTTGTTTTCCGGGACTGGGATAGATCAGCCCCAGCATTTT | CASSLFSGTGIDQPQHF
- | TRBJ2-7 | TRBD1 | TRBV4-1 | TGCGCCAGCAGCTCCCCCGGGACAGGTTACTACGAGCAGTACTTC | CASSSPGTGYYEQYF
- | TRBJ1-2 | TRBD1 | TRBV2 | TGTGCCAGCAGTCGACAGGGGCGCTATGGCTACACCTTC | CASSRQGRYGYTF
- | TRBJ1-3 | TRBD1 | TRBV4-1 | TGCGCCAGCAGCCAAGATCGCGACAGGGCCAACTCTGGAAACACCATATATTTT | CASSQDRDRANSGNTIYF
- | TRBJ2-3 | - | TRBV25-1 | TGTGCCAGCACGCGTCCGGGCACAGATACGCAGTATTTT | CASTRPGTDTQYF
- | TRBJ1-1 | TRBD1 | TRBV10-3 | TGTGCCACAGGGGGACAGGGAAACACTGAAGCTTTCTTT | CATGGQGNTEAFF
- | TRBJ2-3 | TRBD2 | TRBV4-3 | TGCGCCAGCAGCCAAGTTGGGCGGGAGGGAAGTTTTAGCACAGATACGCAGTATTTT | CASSQVGREGSFSTDTQYF
- | TRBJ2-3 | - | TRBV2 | TGTGCCAACAGGCGGGGAACTAGCACAGATACGCAGTATTTT | CANRRGTSTDTQYF
- | TRBJ2-1 | TRBD1 | TRBV14 | TGTGCCAGCAGAGGGACGGGACAGTTCAATGAGCAGTTCTTC | CASRGTGQFNEQFF
- | TRBJ1-4 | TRBD1 | TRBV6-6 | TGTGCCAGCAGCCGGGACAGTAATGAAAAACTGTTTTTT | CASSRDSNEKLFF
- | TRBJ1-1 | - | TRBV7-9 | TGTGCCAGCAGCTTAGGGGACATGAACACTGAAGCTTTCTTT | CASSLGDMNTEAFF
- | TRBJ2-3 | - | TRBV19 | TGTGCCAGTAGTATAGGGAGAAGACAGAGCACAGATACGCAGTATTTT | CASSIGRRQSTDTQYF
once | TRBJ2-3 | TRBD2 | TRBV10-3 | TGTGCCATCAGTGAACTAGCGGGGGTCCCAGATACGCAGTATTTT | CAISELAGVPDTQYF
- | TRBJ2-5 | TRBD2 | TRBV3-1/TRBV3-2 | TGTGCCAGCAGCCAAGATCAAGCGGGGGAAGAGACCCAGTACTTC | CASSQDQAGEETQYF
- | TRBJ2-1 | TRBD1 | TRBV7-2 | TGTGCCAGCAGCCGGGACAGGGCCTACAATGAGCAGTTCTTC | CASSRDRAYNEQFF
- | TRBJ2-3 | - | TRBV21-1 | TGTGCCAGCAGCAAAAGGAGCGGGGATGACACAGATACGCAGTATTTT | CASSKRSGDDTDTQYF
- | TRBJ2-7 | - | TRBV30 | TGTGCCTGGAGCCGGGACACCACCTACGAGCAGTACTTC | CAWSRDTTYEQYF
- | TRBJ1-5 | - | TRBV5-5 | TGTGCCAGCAGCCCGGGGGTTGGGATCGGTCAGCCCCAGCATTTT | CASSPGVGIGQPQHF
- | TRBJ1-5 | TRBD1 | TRBV2 | TGTGCCAGCAGTCCCGACAGGGAACGAGGTCAGCCCCAGCATTTT | CASSPDRERGQPQHF
- | TRBJ2-3 | - | TRBV7-6 | TGTGCCAGCAGCTTAGCTATGGGATCGGGGAAATTCACAGATACGCAGTATTTT | CASSLAMGSGKFTDTQYF
- | TRBJ2-1 | - | TRBV5-1 | TGCGCCAGCAGCTCCTTCGGGGGAAGCTCCTACAATGAGCAGTTCTTC | CASSSFGGSSYNEQFF
- | TRBJ2-5 | - | TRBV7-9 | TGTGCCAGCAGCTTAGCACGTAGCGCCCAAGAGACCCAGTACTTC | CASSLARSAQETQYF
- | TRBJ2-7 | TRBD1 | TRBV5-1 | TGCGCCAGCAGCCTCGGGGACAGACCCTACGAGCAGTACTTC | CASSLGDRPYEQYF
- | TRBJ1-4 | TRBD1 | TRBV12-5 | TGTGCTAGTGGGTCTGGACAGGGGGACGAAAAACTGTTTTTT | CASGSGQGDEKLFF
- | TRBJ2-3 | - | TRBV7-9 | TGTGCCAGCAGCTTAGGAGCGAGCCGCACAGATACGCAGTATTTT | CASSLGASRTDTQYF
- | TRBJ1-6 | - | TRBV3-1/TRBV3-2 | TGTGCCAGCAGCCAAGATAGGTCAGGATCACCCCTCCACTTT | CASSQDRSGSPLHF
once | TRBJ2-3 | TRBD2 | TRBV30 | TGTGCCTGGAGAACTAGCGGGAGCACAGATACGCAGTATTTT | CAWRTSGSTDTQYF
- | TRBJ2-1 | - | TRBV21-1 | TGTGCCAGCAGCAAAGGAGACAGGGGGCTTAATGAGCAGTTCTTC | CASSKGDRGLNEQFF
- | TRBJ2-2 | TRBD1 | TRBV27 | TGTGCCAGCCGGGCCCTAAAGGGACAGCCGAACACCGGGGAGCTGTTTTTT | CASRALKGQPNTGELFF
- | TRBJ2-1 | TRBD2 | TRBV7-2 | TGTGCCAGCAGCTTCGCCCGGGCTAGCGGGAGGGACAATGAGCAGTTCTTC | CASSFARASGRDNEQFF
- | TRBJ2-7 | TRBD1 | TRBV6-2/TRBV6-3 | TGTGCCAGCAGCCGACACGGGGACAGCCGACCCTACGAGCAGTACTTC | CASSRHGDSRPYEQYF
- | TRBJ2-2 | TRBD2 | TRBV28 | TGTGCCAGCAGTTTACCTAGCGGGAGAACCGGGGAGCTGTTTTTT | CASSLPSGRTGELFF
- | TRBJ2-7 | - | TRBV4-2 | TGTGCCAGCAGCCAAGAACCTAGCATCAGCTCCTACGAGCAGTACTTC | CASSQEPSISSYEQYF
- | TRBJ2-7 | - | TRBV11-3 | TGTGCCAGCAGCCCACATGGGGGGTACGAGCAGTACTTC | CASSPHGGYEQYF
- | TRBJ2-7 | TRBD2 | TRBV4-1 | TGCGCCAGCAGCCAAGTAATCCTAGCGGGAGTAGGGTCCCGATCCTACGAGCAGTACTTC | CASSQVILAGVGSRSYEQYF
- | TRBJ1-5 | - | TRBV6-6 | TGTGCCAGCACCGCCCAGGGATCCGGTCAGCCCCAGCATTTT | CASTAQGSGQPQHF
- | TRBJ2-3 | TRBD2 | TRBV9 | TGTGCCAGCAGCCAAATAAGCGGGAGCAGGGCAGATACGCAGTATTTT | CASSQISGSRADTQYF
- | TRBJ1-5 | - | TRBV30 | TGTGCCCATGGAGGGGAAGTAGGGCAGCCCCAGCATTTT | CAHGGEVGQPQHF